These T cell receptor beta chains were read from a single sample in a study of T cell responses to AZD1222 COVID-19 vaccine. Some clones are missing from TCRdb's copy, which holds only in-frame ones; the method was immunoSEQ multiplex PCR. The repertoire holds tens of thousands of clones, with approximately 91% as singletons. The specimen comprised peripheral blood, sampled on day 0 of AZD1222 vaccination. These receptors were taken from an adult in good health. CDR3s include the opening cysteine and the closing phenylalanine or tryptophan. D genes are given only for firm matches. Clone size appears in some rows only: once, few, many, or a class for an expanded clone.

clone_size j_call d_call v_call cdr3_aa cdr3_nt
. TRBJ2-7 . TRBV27 CASSLGTPPYEQYF TGTGCCAGCAGTTTGGGAACACCACCCTACGAGCAGTACTTC
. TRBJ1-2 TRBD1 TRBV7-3 CASSRFGQGSSGYTF TGTGCCAGCAGCCGATTCGGACAGGGGAGTAGTGGCTACACCTTC
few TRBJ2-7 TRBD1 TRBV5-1 CASSYGAGGPSSYEQYF TGCGCCAGCAGCTATGGGGCAGGGGGACCCTCAAGCTACGAGCAGTACTTC
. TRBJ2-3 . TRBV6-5 CASSKGTPSTDTQYF TGTGCCAGCAGTAAGGGAACTCCCAGCACAGATACGCAGTATTTT
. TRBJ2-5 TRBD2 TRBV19 CASSSGGGEETQYF TGTGCCAGTAGTTCCGGGGGAGGGGAAGAGACCCAGTACTTC
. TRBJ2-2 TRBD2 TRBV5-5 CASSRGGLAPNTGELFF TGTGCCAGCAGCCGGGGTGGACTAGCTCCCAACACCGGGGAGCTGTTTTTT
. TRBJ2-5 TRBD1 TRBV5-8 CASSSQGQGAETQYF TGTGCCAGCAGCTCTCAAGGACAGGGTGCGGAGACCCAGTACTTC
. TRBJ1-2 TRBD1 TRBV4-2 CASSQAHQSRGSFYGYTF TGTGCCAGCAGCCAAGCCCACCAGAGCAGGGGGAGTTTCTATGGCTACACCTTC
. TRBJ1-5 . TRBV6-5 CASRTASNQPQHF TGTGCCAGCAGGACAGCCAGCAATCAGCCCCAGCATTTT
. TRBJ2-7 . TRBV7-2 CASSLGGVQYEQYF TGTGCCAGCAGCTTAGGTGGGGTGCAGTACGAGCAGTACTTC
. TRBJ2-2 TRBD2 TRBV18 CASSPPQTLAGNTGELFF TGTGCCAGCTCACCACCGCAAACCCTAGCGGGGAACACCGGGGAGCTGTTTTTT
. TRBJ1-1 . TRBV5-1 CASSFRGGGGAFF TGCGCCAGCAGCTTCAGGGGAGGAGGGGGAGCTTTCTTT
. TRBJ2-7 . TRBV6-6 CATSRNNEQYF TGTGCCACCAGTCGGAACAACGAGCAGTACTTC
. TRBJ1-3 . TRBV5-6 CASSSGPSSGNTIYF TGTGCCAGCAGTTCCGGGCCCAGCTCTGGAAACACCATATATTTT
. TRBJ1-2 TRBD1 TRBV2 CASSAGTVYGYTF TGTGCCAGCAGCGCCGGGACAGTCTATGGCTACACCTTC
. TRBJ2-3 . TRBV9 CASSGLLMSTDTQYF TGTGCCAGCAGCGGGCTCTTAATGTCCACAGATACGCAGTATTTT
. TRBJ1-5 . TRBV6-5 CASRQTLNQPQHF TGTGCCAGCAGACAGACACTGAATCAGCCCCAGCATTTT
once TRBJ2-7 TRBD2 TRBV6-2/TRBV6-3 CASSRLAGPYEQYF TGTGCCAGCAGTCGACTAGCGGGGCCCTACGAGCAGTACTTC
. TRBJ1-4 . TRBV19 CASSTGTAAGEKLFF TGTGCCAGTAGTACGGGGACGGCCGCAGGAGAAAAACTGTTTTTT
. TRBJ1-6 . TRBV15 CATSRQEGQGGSPLHF TGTGCCACCAGCAGACAAGAAGGGCAGGGTGGTTCACCCCTCCACTTT
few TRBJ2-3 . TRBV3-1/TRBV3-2 CASSQSTASDTQYF TGTGCCAGCAGCCAGTCGACAGCCAGCGATACGCAGTATTTT
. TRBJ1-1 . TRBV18 CASCGGRGGTEAFF TGTGCCAGCTGCGGGGGCAGGGGAGGCACTGAAGCTTTCTTT
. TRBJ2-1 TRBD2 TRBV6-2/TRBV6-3 CASSYSRGGEQFF TGTGCCAGCAGTTACTCTCGGGGGGGTGAGCAGTTCTTC
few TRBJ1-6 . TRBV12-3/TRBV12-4 CASKSSYNSPLHF TGTGCCAGCAAGAGCTCCTATAATTCACCCCTCCACTTT
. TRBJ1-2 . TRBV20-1 CSAGNTYGYTF TGCAGTGCTGGCAACACCTATGGCTACACCTTC
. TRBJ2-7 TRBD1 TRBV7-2 CASSLGTATAYEQYF TGTGCCAGCAGCTTGGGGACAGCCACCGCTTACGAGCAGTACTTC
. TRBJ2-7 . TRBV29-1 CSVVGILTEQYF TGCAGCGTTGTCGGGATTTTGACAGAGCAGTACTTC
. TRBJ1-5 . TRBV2 CASSETGQINQPQHF TGTGCCAGCAGTGAAACCGGACAGATCAATCAGCCCCAGCATTTT
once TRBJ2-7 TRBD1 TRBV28 CASGQGQGFEQYF TGTGCCAGCGGCCAGGGACAGGGGTTCGAGCAGTACTTC
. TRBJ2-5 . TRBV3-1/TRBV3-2 CASSPGLREETQYF TGTGCCAGCAGTCCGGGCCTACGGGAGGAGACCCAGTACTTC
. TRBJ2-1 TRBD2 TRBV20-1 CSALAGVGEFF TGCAGTGCCCTAGCGGGTGTCGGTGAGTTCTTC
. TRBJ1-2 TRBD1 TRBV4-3 CASSQDRGTGGAVTYGYTF TGCGCCAGCAGCCAAGATCGGGGGACAGGGGGCGCAGTAACTTATGGCTACACCTTC
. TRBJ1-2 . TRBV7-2 CASSRRGAWGYTF TGTGCCAGCAGCCGTAGGGGGGCCTGGGGCTACACCTTC
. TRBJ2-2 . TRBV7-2 CASRLTGTSNTGELFF TGTGCCAGCAGACTTACCGGGACTTCTAACACCGGGGAGCTGTTTTTT
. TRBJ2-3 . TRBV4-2 CASSRQALNKDTQYF TGTGCCAGCAGCCGACAGGCCCTAAACAAAGATACGCAGTATTTT
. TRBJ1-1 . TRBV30 CAWSVQLNTEAFF TGTGCCTGGAGTGTTCAGTTGAACACTGAAGCTTTCTTT
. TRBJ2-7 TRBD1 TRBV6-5 CASSYTGTAETYEQYF TGTGCCAGCAGTTACACCGGGACAGCCGAAACCTACGAGCAGTACTTC
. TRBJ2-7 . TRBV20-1 CSASVSGAYHEQYF TGCAGTGCTAGTGTCTCAGGGGCGTACCACGAGCAGTACTTC
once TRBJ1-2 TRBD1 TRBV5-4 CASSLQGNYGYTF TGTGCCAGCAGCCTACAGGGGAACTATGGCTACACCTTC
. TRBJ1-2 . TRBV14 CASSQDRIPRGYGYTF TGTGCCAGCAGCCAAGATCGAATTCCGAGGGGCTATGGCTACACCTTC
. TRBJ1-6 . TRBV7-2 CASSLVTGRNSPLHF TGTGCCAGCAGCTTAGTTACGGGGAGGAATTCACCCCTCCACTTT
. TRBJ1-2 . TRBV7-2 CASSLGGAAYGYTF TGTGCCAGCAGCTTAGGGGGGGCAGCTTATGGCTACACCTTC
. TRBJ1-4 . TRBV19 CASSTRHANEKLFF TGTGCCAGTAGTACCCGACATGCTAATGAAAAACTGTTTTTT
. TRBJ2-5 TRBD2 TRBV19 CASSPPGGTQGGETQYF TGTGCCAGTAGCCCCCCGGGAGGGACCCAAGGAGGGGAGACCCAGTACTTC
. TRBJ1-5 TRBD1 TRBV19 CASSIGDRGAGSNQPQHF TGTGCCAGTAGTATAGGGGACAGGGGCGCGGGTAGCAATCAGCCCCAGCATTTT
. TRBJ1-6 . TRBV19 CASSTLGQTNSPLHF TGTGCCAGTAGTACCCTGGGACAAACCAACTCACCCCTCCACTTT